The 19 T cell receptor beta chains listed next were all sequenced from one sample in a study of immune cell composition in non-small cell lung cancer (dated by TCRdb to 2016 to 2017). Receptors were amplified or captured by the immunoSEQ multiplex PCR assay. TCRdb carries this immuneACCESS record with in-frame sequences only. Its versions omit some clonotypes, under half of them owing to an unresolved V gene in the studies checked, with the rest unexplained. For this sample the table gives about 5,000 clones, of which over 75% were detected only once. Jointly, the top ten make up about 7.9% of the sample. The sample comprised lung tumor tissue. The source of these receptors is a human donor with non-small cell lung cancer.

The chain employs TRBV19 and TRBJ2-3, with TRBD2 matching over 11 bases. The CDR3 is made up of 19 amino acids. The V gene end was trimmed by 5 bases and the J gene end by 5 bases; junction bases not matched to a gene: 18. The germline V gene has CDR1 LNHDA and CDR2 SQIVND (reference sequence). CDR3 residues: CASSPPWGLAGGGGDTQYF. CDR3 nucleotide sequence: TGTGCCAGTAGTCCACCCTGGGGGCTAGCGGGGGGTGGCGGAGATACGCAGTATTTT.

This sequence joins TRBV6-5 and TRBJ1-1, with 11 positions matching TRBD1. The CDR3 length is 16 residues. Germline trimming cut 0 bases from V and 6 bases from J; bases unmatched to any gene: 6. In germline, CDR1 is MNHEY, CDR2 SVGAGI. CDR3 in DNA: TGTGCCAGCAGTTACTCGTTGAGGACAGGGGGCTCTGAAGCTTTCTTT. Translating gives CASSYSLRTGGSEAFF.

V is TRBV4-3 and J is TRBJ1-5, with unresolved D. The length of the CDR3 is 13 residues. Trimming took off 0 bases at V and 6 bases at J, with 6 bases between the two ends. Germline V lookup: CDR1 LGHNA, CDR2 YSLEER. CDR3 sequence: CASSQDFGQPQHF. The CDR3 bases are TGCGCCAGCAGCCAAGATTTCGGTCAGCCCCAGCATTTT.

This clone was detected only a few times. The chain links TRBV10-1 to TRBJ2-1, with 9 bases aligning to TRBD1. Germline values: CDR1 WNHNN, CDR2 SYGVQD (reference sequence). The CDR3 sequence is 16 residues long. J was trimmed by 8 bases and V by 2 bases; bases with no gene match: 10. The CDR3, as DNA: TGCGCCAGCAGTGAGACCGGGACAGGGTTTGTCGATGAGCAGTTCTTC. Its translation is CASSETGTGFVDEQFF.

The chain is built from TRBV20-1 and TRBJ2-7; possibly TRBD2 for D (6 bases). The CDR3 covers 11 residues. CDR1 is DFQATT and CDR2 is SNEGSKA in the germline V gene (reference sequence). V shed 5 bases and J shed 10 bases, with 15 bases lying between them. The CDR3 loop is CSASGTEIQYF. DNA for the CDR3: TGCAGTGCTTCAGGGACTGAGATCCAGTACTTC.

The sample holds a few counts of this clone. V and J are TRBV19 and TRBJ2-7; 8 bases fit TRBD1. V gave up 9 bases and J gave up 0 bases; unmatched junction bases: 7. In germline, CDR1 is LNHDA, CDR2 SQIVND (reference sequence). The CDR3 is made up of 14 amino acids. The DNA of the CDR3 is TGTGCCAGCAGACGACAGGGGAGCTCCTACGAGCAGTACTTC. This translates into CASRRQGSSYEQYF. Based on the CDR3 plus reference TRBV19 and TRBJ2-7, the full variable domain is DGGITQSPKYLFRKEGQNVTLSCEQNLNHDAMYWYRQDPGQGLRLIYYSQIVNDFQKGDIAEGYSVSREKKESFPLTVTSAQKNPTAFYLCASRRQGSSYEQYFGPGTRLTVT.

The chain links TRBV7-9 to TRBJ2-3, with 12 bases matching TRBD2. J was trimmed by 4 bases and V by 3 bases; bases with no gene match: 5. The CDR3 is 16 residues long. CDR1 SEHNR and CDR2 FQNEAQ come from the germline V gene (reference sequence). This CDR3 reads CASSLTSGGGSDTQYF. The CDR3 DNA sequence: TGTGCCAGCAGCTTGACTAGCGGGGGAGGATCAGATACGCAGTATTTT.

The V call is TRBV4-1, the J call TRBJ2-7, with 9 bases aligning to TRBD1. The V and J ends lost 4 bases and 3 bases, in that order; junction bases with no gene match: 7. The germline V gene encodes CDR1 MGHRA and CDR2 YSYEKL. This CDR3 is 15 amino acids long. The CDR3, as DNA: TGCGCCAGCAGCCCCCCGGGACAGGGATTCTACGAGCAGTACTTC. Protein product: CASSPPGQGFYEQYF.

V usage is TRBV2 and J usage is TRBJ2-2; 9 bases match TRBD2. The CDR3 totals 16 residues. V shed 6 bases and J 2 bases; nucleotides not matched to a gene: 7. CDR1 and CDR2 from the germline V gene are SNHLY and FYNNEI. In nucleotides, the CDR3 is TGTGCCAGCAGAGACGCGGGACTAGCTAACACCGGGGAGCTGTTTTTT. It specifies CASRDAGLANTGELFF.

This chain uses TRBV5-1 with TRBJ2-3, with a possible D match to TRBD2 (7 bases). CDR1 and CDR2 from the germline V gene are SGHRS and YFSETQ. Trimming pared 4 bases from V and 1 base from J, leaving 13 bases between. This CDR3 has 15 residues. Here the CDR3 DNA reads TGCGCCAGCAGCGGGCAGGGGAGGGGCACAGATACGCAGTATTTT. Amino acids: CASSGQGRGTDTQYF.

The sample holds one count of this clone. The J gene is TRBJ2-5, the V gene TRBV7-7; 10 nucleotides line up with TRBD2. V lost 2 bases, J lost 3 bases, and 15 bases stayed unmatched. This CDR3 has 19 residues. CDR1 and CDR2 from the germline V gene are SSHAT and FNYEAQ (reference sequence). Here the CDR3 reads CASSLIATGVGLAEETQYF. CDR3 DNA sequence: TGTGCCAGCAGCTTAATCGCTACCGGTGTAGGACTAGCGGAAGAGACCCAGTACTTC.

This clone was observed a handful of times. Written as DNA, the CDR3 is TGTGCCAGCATTGACGACAGGGGGACAGATACGCAGTATTTT. It translates to CASIDDRGTDTQYF. The chain links TRBV2 to TRBJ2-3; TRBD1 aligns across 9 bases. Germline CDR1 and CDR2: SNHLY and FYNNEI. This CDR3 comprises 14 residues. Trimming cost V 7 bases and J 3 bases; bases outside gene matches: 5.

The table lists this clone with a count of one. The CDR3 spells CASSLRGDSYEQYF. The CDR3 DNA reads TGCGCCAGCAGCCTTCGCGGGGATTCCTACGAGCAGTACTTC. V usage is TRBV5-1 and J usage is TRBJ2-7; D might be TRBD2 (6 bases). V was clipped by 4 bases and J by 1 base, with 12 bases between them. Germline V gene lookup returns CDR1 SGHRS and CDR2 YFSETQ. This CDR3 has 14 residues.

The chain joins TRBV7-9 to TRBJ2-5; a weak D match, TRBD1 (6 bases). There are 15 residues in the CDR3. CDR1 SEHNR and CDR2 FQNEAQ come from the germline V gene (reference sequence). With 5 bases removed from V and 0 bases from J, the gap between germline ends came to 13 bases. CDR3: CASSRQTGYQETQYF. In DNA, the CDR3 is TGTGCCAGCAGCCGCCAGACAGGTTACCAAGAGACCCAGTACTTC.

V gene TRBV10-3 combines with J gene TRBJ1-3; D perhaps matches TRBD1 (6 bases). CDR1 is ENHRY, CDR2 SYGVKD, per germline. The V end was cut by 0 bases, the J end by 3 bases, with 9 bases between. The CDR3 loop spans 15 amino acids. The CDR3 DNA reads as TGTGCCATCAGTGAGTCGTGGGGGCGTGGAAACACCATATATTTT. It specifies CAISESWGRGNTIYF.

The rearrangement joins TRBV28 to TRBJ1-5; D perhaps matches TRBD1 (6 bases). The germline gives CDR1 MDHEN, CDR2 SYDVKM. The CDR3 totals 13 residues. Trimming removed 6 bases at V and 5 bases at J, with 11 bases between. The CDR3 sequence: CASSHDRYQPQHF. CDR3 nucleotide sequence: TGTGCCAGCAGCCACGACAGGTATCAGCCCCAGCATTTT.

The chain recombines TRBV2 with TRBJ2-5; D ambiguous. This CDR3 is built from 12 residues. CDR1 and CDR2 from the germline V gene are SNHLY and FYNNEI. Deletions cut 4 bases from V and 3 bases from J, with 6 bases between. The CDR3: CASSGQEETQYF. The CDR3 coding sequence is TGTGCCAGCAGTGGGCAGGAAGAGACCCAGTACTTC.

J is TRBJ2-2 and V is TRBV27; 13 nucleotides match TRBD2. This CDR3 has 19 residues. CDR1 is MNHEY, CDR2 SMNVEV, per germline (reference sequence). The V gene end was trimmed by 5 bases and the J gene end by 7 bases; junction bases not matched to a gene: 16. The CDR3 sequence: CASSPGNGLAGAGVGELFF. CDR3 in DNA: TGTGCCAGCAGTCCCGGGAATGGACTAGCGGGGGCCGGGGTCGGGGAGCTGTTTTTT.

This clone came up a few times. This chain joins TRBV10-3 and TRBJ1-1; 8 bases fit TRBD1. The CDR3 length is 14 residues. V was pared by 11 bases and J by 3 bases, with 11 bases of the junction left unmatched. The germline V gene has CDR1 ENHRY and CDR2 SYGVKD. The CDR3 reads CALGRGQGDTEAFF. The CDR3 nucleotides read TGTGCCCTCGGCAGGGGGCAGGGGGACACTGAAGCTTTCTTT.